The present T cell receptor (beta chain) was sequenced within a study of T cells in Graves' hyperthyroidism and ophthalmopathy. Overall study context: Specimen type is peripheral blood, collected at initial diagnosis prior to any treatment.

The diagnostic basis comprised clinical symptoms, serum thyroxine and TRAb, thyroid ultrasound and orbital computed tomography. V lost 4 bases to trimming and J lost 5 bases; unmatched junction nucleotides: 2. The germline V gene encodes CDR1 SGHRS and CDR2 YFSETQ. This CDR3 contains 14 residues. From RNA transcripts, TCR beta CDR3 regions were amplified. Initially, a first-round RT-PCR of the TCR CDR3 employed the HTBI primer set. TCRdb called the multiplex PCR reads again in MiXCR, with one record for every CDR3 protein. The sample has some 24,000 distinct CDR3 sequences, approximately 49% seen once; the top ten hold about a quarter. Ten or more counts support this clonotype.

The sequence came from a woman between 40 and 55 years old with Graves' hyperthyroidism that later progressed to Graves' ophthalmopathy. The sample taken for sequencing was blood. V and J are TRBV5-1 and TRBJ2-1; 11 positions agree with TRBD1. The CDR3 DNA is TGCGCCAGCAGCAGGGACAGGGGGAACAATGAGCAGTTCTTC. It encodes CASSRDRGNNEQFF.